Below, 9 T cell receptor beta chains from the same sample are listed, as sequenced in a study of blood T cell repertoires in COVID-19. Clones were sequenced by immunoSEQ multiplex PCR, and TCRdb holds only the in-frame ones, with some missing. Among some 250,000 clones listed, about nine tenths were seen once. Sequenced input: PBMCs or T cells enriched from blood (not recorded which). These receptors were obtained from a man younger than 35 who had recovered from COVID-19.

This clone has a single count. The rearrangement links TRBV6-2 or TRBV6-3 to TRBJ1-4, with 8 bases matching TRBD1. The CDR3 totals 14 residues. Per the germline V gene, CDR1 is MNHEY and CDR2 is SVGEGT. V lost 6 bases and J lost 7; bases outside the gene matches: 7. The CDR3 sequence: CASSGQGPGEKLFF. CDR3 sequence (DNA): TGTGCCAGCAGCGGACAGGGCCCCGGTGAAAAACTGTTTTTT.

The chain couples TRBV7-9 to TRBJ2-5, with a weak D call TRBD2 (7 bases). V was clipped by 1 base and J by 5 bases, with 17 bases between them. The CDR3 sequence is 16 residues long. Germline values: CDR1 SEHNR, CDR2 FQNEAQ (reference sequence). CDR3 residues: CASSLGGGSDWETQYF. The CDR3 nucleotides are TGTGCCAGCAGCTTAGGCGGGGGCTCCGATTGGGAGACCCAGTACTTC.

The chain joins TRBV7-9 to TRBJ2-7; D not certain. Germline V gene sequence: CDR1 SEHNR, CDR2 FQNEAQ (reference sequence). With 5 bases removed from V and 5 bases from J, the gap between germline ends came to 7 bases. This CDR3 spans 11 amino acids. DNA of the CDR3: TGTGCCAGCAGCGGAGAGCACGAGCAGTACTTC. Residues: CASSGEHEQYF. Using reference TRBV7-9 and TRBJ2-7 for the parts outside the CDR3, the full variable domain is DTGVSQNPRHKITKRGQNVTFRCDPISEHNRLYWYRQTLGQGPEFLTYFQNEAQLEKSRLLSDRFSAERPKGSFSTLEIQRTEQGDSAMYLCASSGEHEQYFGPGTRLTVT.

This chain uses TRBV10-3 with TRBJ2-3; 7 bases are a match to TRBD1. Germline loops: CDR1 ENHRY, CDR2 SYGVKD. The CDR3 has 17 residues. V dropped 3 bases and J dropped 0; count of bases not matched to a gene: 9. The chain's CDR3 is CAISDQVGTASTDTQYF. CDR3 nucleotide sequence: TGTGCCATCAGTGACCAAGTTGGGACAGCTAGCACAGATACGCAGTATTTT.

The chain combines TRBV18 with TRBJ2-1; 11 bases are a match to TRBD1. This CDR3 is 15 amino acids long. V was pared by 3 bases and J by 2 bases, with 0 bases of the junction left unmatched. Germline V gives CDR1 KGHSH, CDR2 LQKENI. The CDR3 loop is CASSPGQGAYNEQFF. CDR3 DNA sequence: TGTGCCAGCTCACCGGGACAGGGGGCCTACAATGAGCAGTTCTTC.

The chain's CDR3 is CASSPQGQTNQPQHF. CDR3 nucleotides: TGTGCCAGCAGCCCACAAGGACAGACCAATCAGCCCCAGCATTTT. The J gene is TRBJ1-5, the V gene TRBV7-2, with a possible D match to TRBD1 (6 bases). Trimming took off 5 bases at V and 3 bases at J, with 14 bases between the two ends. The CDR3 runs 15 residues. Germline values: CDR1 SGHTA, CDR2 FQGNSA.

The chain combines TRBV10-3 with TRBJ1-5; D ambiguous. The ends were cut back, 10 bases at V and 2 bases at J, with 15 bases in the middle. Germline loops: CDR1 ENHRY, CDR2 SYGVKD. This CDR3 region has 14 residues. The CDR3 coding sequence is TGTGCCACCCGCCCCGACACAGGCAATCAGCCCCAGCATTTT. It translates to CATRPDTGNQPQHF.

The chain employs TRBV7-9 and TRBJ2-1, with 9 bases lining up with TRBD1. The V and J ends lost 5 bases and 8 bases, in that order; junction bases with no gene match: 10. The CDR3 sequence is 15 residues long. Per germline, CDR1 SEHNR and CDR2 FQNEAQ (reference sequence). Written as DNA, the CDR3 is TGTGCCAGCAGCCCGAGAAGGACAGGGGTGGATGAGCAGTTCTTC. Protein: CASSPRRTGVDEQFF.

The gene calls are TRBV4-1 and TRBJ2-7; D ambiguous. The CDR3 consists of 14 residues. Per the germline V gene, CDR1 is MGHRA and CDR2 is YSYEKL. Trimming left V 2 bases short and J 2 bases short, with 10 bases between. As DNA, the CDR3 is TGCGCCAGCAGCCAACTAGACGGAACCTACGAGCAGTACTTC. Protein product: CASSQLDGTYEQYF.